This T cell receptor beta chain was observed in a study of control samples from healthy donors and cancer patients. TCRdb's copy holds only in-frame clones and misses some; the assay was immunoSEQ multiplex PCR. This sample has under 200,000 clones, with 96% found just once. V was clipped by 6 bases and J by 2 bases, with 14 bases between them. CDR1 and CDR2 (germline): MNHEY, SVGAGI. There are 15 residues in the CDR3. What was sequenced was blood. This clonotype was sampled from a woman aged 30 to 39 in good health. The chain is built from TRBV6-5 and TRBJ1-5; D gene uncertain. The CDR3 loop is CASRAGLEGNQPQHF. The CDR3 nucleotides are TGTGCCAGCAGGGCCGGGCTAGAGGGCAATCAGCCCCAGCATTTT.